This T cell receptor beta chain appears in the sequencing data of a study of blood T cells in healthy people across ages. Study-level points and caveats: CMV status of donors was unknown, possibly confounding expanded clonotype changes.

From germline, CDR1 is SGDLS and CDR2 YYNGEE. With V trimmed by 0 bases and J by 2 bases, 4 bases remained unmatched. The CDR3 is 16 amino acids. The authors ran a second PCR of about 6 to 12 cycles using a sample-barcoded 5' primer and a J-beta primer mix. Each of the cDNA molecules was tagged by a template-switch adaptor with 12 random nucleotides. In TCRdb, the 5' RACE reads were re-called with MiXCR into one record per CDR3 protein. The sample lists fewer than 650,000 distinct CDR3 sequences; roughly a quarter were seen once. Points on this clonotype: Its matching antigen is unknown. The conserved phenylalanine or tryptophan is not found at the CDR3 terminus, so this likely reflects a read error.

A further study also used this sample, focusing on T cells of mothers and their children. From that paper: Second-PCR primer M1S introduced sample barcodes and 2-4 random nucleotides. Whether related or unrelated, pairs show similar shaping of TCR recombination output by thymic selection.

V gene TRBV9 combines with J gene TRBJ2-5, with 10 positions matching TRBD2. The origin of this receptor is a boy between 2 and 10 years old in good health. The sample was blood. CDR3: CASSVGSGGTQETQYY. Here the CDR3 DNA reads TGTGCCAGCAGCGTAGGTAGCGGGGGGACTCAAGAGACCCAGTACTAC.